This T cell receptor (beta chain) emerged from a study of T cell responses to AZD1222 COVID-19 vaccine. The study, taken as a whole, reports: The donor cohort was predominantly white British with a female majority, and clonal diversity may have been underestimated. In all cases, repertoires were sampled only after the peak T cell response. Spike-specific TCR breadth and depth grew following two AZD1222 doses.

TCRdb's table, derived via immunoSEQ multiplex PCR, lists solely in-frame clones and lacks some. The sample carries some 100,000 clones, roughly nine tenths recorded once. This CDR3 region has 15 residues. Germline V CDR1 and CDR2: LNHDA, SQIVND (reference sequence). About this clone: Its antigen remains unknown.

The specimen was peripheral blood, collected on day 0 of AZD1222 vaccination. This chain links TRBV19 with TRBJ1-3; 9 bases align to TRBD1. This TCR came from an adult in good health. The CDR3 nucleotides are TGTGAAGAGTGGGGGACAGGGAAAACTGGAAACACCATATATTTT. Protein sequence: CEEWGTGKTGNTIYF. Based on the CDR3 plus reference TRBV19 and TRBJ1-3, the full variable domain is DGGITQSPKYLFRKEGQNVTLSCEQNLNHDAMYWYRQDPGQGLRLIYYSQIVNDFQKGDIAEGYSVSREKKESFPLTVTSAQKNPTAFYLCEEWGTGKTGNTIYFGEGSWLTVV.